The clone carrying this T cell receptor (beta chain) was picked up many times. Its cognate antigen is unknown. This sample is drawn from a study of CD8 T cells in ankylosing spondylitis. Study-level results: Several highly homologous variants made up a TCR beta motif that seemed to typify ankylosing spondylitis blood. As for the disease-linked clones, they showed a CD8+ phenotype and occurred at relatively low frequencies in peripheral blood.

The germline gives CDR1 MNHEY, CDR2 SMNVEV (reference sequence). The CDR3 length is 10 residues. Trimming took off 3 bases at V and 7 bases at J, with 4 bases between the two ends. TCRdb re-analysed the 5' RACE reads in MiXCR, keeping a single row per CDR3 protein. The sample shows about 220,000 distinct CDR3 sequences, around 6.6% of them seen only once. The chain joins TRBV27 to TRBJ2-7; D gene unclear. Sample: blood, either unsorted or a sorted T cell fraction (not recorded which). The sequence derives from a male donor with ankylosing spondylitis. CDR3 protein: CASSLREQYF. The CDR3 DNA reads as TGTGCCAGCAGTTTGAGGGAGCAGTACTTC.